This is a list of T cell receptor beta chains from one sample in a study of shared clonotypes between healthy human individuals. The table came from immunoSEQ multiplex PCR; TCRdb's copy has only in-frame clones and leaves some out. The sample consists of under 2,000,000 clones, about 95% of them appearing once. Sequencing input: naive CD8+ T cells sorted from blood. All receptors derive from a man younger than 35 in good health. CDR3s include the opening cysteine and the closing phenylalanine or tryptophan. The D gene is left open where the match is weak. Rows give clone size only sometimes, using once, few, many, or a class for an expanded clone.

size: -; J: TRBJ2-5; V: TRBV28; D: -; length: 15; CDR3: CASSLVRSGLETQYF; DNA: TGTGCCAGCAGTTTGGTCAGGTCAGGGTTGGAGACCCAGTACTTC
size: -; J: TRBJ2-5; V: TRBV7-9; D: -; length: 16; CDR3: CASSFEGHWTQETQYF; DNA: TGTGCCAGCAGCTTCGAGGGACACTGGACCCAAGAGACCCAGTACTTC
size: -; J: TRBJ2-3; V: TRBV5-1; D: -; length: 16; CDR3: CASSDGSAGPTDTQYF; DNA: TGCGCCAGCAGCGATGGATCAGCCGGGCCCACAGATACGCAGTATTTT
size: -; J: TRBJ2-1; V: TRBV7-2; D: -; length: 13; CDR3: CASSLRSLDEQFF; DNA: TGTGCCAGCAGCTTACGGTCCTTGGATGAGCAGTTCTTC
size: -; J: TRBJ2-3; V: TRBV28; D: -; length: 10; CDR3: CASSSDPQYF; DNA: TGTGCCAGCAGTTCCGACCCGCAGTATTTT
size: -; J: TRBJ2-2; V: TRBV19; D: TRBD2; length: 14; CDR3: CASGTSVNTGELFF; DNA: TGTGCCAGTGGGACTAGCGTTAACACCGGGGAGCTGTTTTTT
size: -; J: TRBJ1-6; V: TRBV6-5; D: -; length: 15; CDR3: CASSYTGAIDSPLHF; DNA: TGTGCCAGCAGTTACACGGGGGCGATTGATTCACCCCTCCACTTT
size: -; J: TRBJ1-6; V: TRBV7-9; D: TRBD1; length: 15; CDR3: CASSLVGGALRPLHF; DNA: TGTGCCAGCAGCTTAGTAGGGGGCGCTTTGAGACCCCTCCACTTT
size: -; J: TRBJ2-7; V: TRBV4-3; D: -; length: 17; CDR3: CASSQGDPAISAGEQYF; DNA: TGCGCCAGCAGCCAAGGGGACCCAGCCATCTCGGCGGGCGAGCAGTACTTC
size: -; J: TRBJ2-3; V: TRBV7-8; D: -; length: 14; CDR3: CASSSGPHTDTQYF; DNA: TGTGCCAGCAGCTCAGGACCCCACACAGATACGCAGTATTTT
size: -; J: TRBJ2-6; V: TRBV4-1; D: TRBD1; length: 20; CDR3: CASSQASGTGGFVGANVLTF; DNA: TGCGCCAGCAGCCAAGCCTCCGGGACAGGGGGGTTCGTTGGGGCCAACGTCCTGACTTTC
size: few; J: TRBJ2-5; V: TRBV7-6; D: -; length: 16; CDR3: CASSSMTSFGEETQYF; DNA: TGTGCCAGCAGCTCGATGACATCCTTCGGGGAAGAGACCCAGTACTTC
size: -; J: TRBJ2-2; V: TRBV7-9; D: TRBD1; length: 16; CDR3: CASSSTFGQGTGELFF; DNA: TGTGCCAGCAGTTCTACCTTTGGACAGGGTACCGGGGAGCTGTTTTTT
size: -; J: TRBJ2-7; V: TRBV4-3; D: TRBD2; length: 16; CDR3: CASSQDSGSLSYEQYF; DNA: TGCGCCAGCAGCCAAGATAGCGGGTCTCTCTCCTACGAGCAGTACTTC
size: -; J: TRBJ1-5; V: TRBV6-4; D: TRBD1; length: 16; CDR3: CATKGQQGDSNQPQHF; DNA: TGTGCCACCAAGGGGCAACAGGGGGATAGCAATCAGCCCCAGCATTTT
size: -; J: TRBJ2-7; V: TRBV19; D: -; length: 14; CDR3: CASSIDWTAYEQYF; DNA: TGTGCCAGTAGTATAGATTGGACAGCCTACGAGCAGTACTTC
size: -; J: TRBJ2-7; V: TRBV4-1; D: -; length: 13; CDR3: CASSHVSSYEQYF; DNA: TGCGCCAGCAGCCATGTCAGTTCCTACGAGCAGTACTTC
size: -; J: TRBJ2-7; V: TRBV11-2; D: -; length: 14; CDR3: CASSLGSVTYEQYF; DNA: TGTGCCAGCAGCTTAGGTTCAGTCACCTACGAGCAGTACTTC
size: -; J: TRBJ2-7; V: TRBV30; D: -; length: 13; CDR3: CAWSESLLYEQYF; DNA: TGTGCCTGGAGTGAGAGCCTCCTCTACGAGCAGTACTTC
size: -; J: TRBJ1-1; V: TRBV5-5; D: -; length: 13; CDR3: CASSLGEGTEAFF; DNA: TGTGCCAGCAGCTTAGGGGAGGGCACTGAAGCTTTCTTT
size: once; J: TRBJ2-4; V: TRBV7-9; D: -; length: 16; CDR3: CASSRTVGVDKNIQYF; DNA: TGTGCCAGCAGCCGCACGGTGGGGGTGGACAAAAACATTCAGTACTTC
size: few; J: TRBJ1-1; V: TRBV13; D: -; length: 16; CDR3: CASSSLNSLLNTEAFF; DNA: TGTGCCAGCAGTTCTCTGAACTCTCTCCTTAACACTGAAGCTTTCTTT